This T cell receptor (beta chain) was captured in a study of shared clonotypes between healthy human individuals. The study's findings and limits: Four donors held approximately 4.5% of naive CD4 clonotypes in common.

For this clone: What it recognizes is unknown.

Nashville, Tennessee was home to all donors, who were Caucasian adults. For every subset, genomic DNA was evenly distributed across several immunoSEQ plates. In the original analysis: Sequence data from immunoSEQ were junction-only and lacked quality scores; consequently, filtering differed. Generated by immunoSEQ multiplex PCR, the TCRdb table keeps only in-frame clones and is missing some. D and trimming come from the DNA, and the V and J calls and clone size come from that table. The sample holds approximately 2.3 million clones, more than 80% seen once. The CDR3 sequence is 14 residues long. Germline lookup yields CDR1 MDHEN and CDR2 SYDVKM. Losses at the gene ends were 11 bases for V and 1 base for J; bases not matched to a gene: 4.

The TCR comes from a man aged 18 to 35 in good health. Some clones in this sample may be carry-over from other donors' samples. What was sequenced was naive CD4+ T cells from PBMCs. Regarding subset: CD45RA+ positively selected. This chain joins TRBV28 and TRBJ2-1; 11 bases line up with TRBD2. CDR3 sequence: CAGTSGTSYNEQFF. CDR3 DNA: TGTGCCGGGACTAGCGGAACTTCCTACAATGAGCAGTTCTTC.